A selection of T cell receptor beta chains follows, all from one sample in a study of radiation and T cells in renal cell carcinoma. This table comes from immunoSEQ multiplex PCR, and its TCRdb copy is limited to in-frame clones, with some not included. The sample has 100,000 to 150,000 clones, about four fifths seen once. The sequences come from blood, collected from a patient whose treatment included radiotherapy and nephrectomy. The receptors here all came from a man between 45 and 60 years old with renal cell carcinoma. Both conserved end residues are part of each CDR3. A D gene is named only where the DNA matches it firmly. The size field is filled for only some rows; it gives once, few, many or a size class.

j_call: TRBJ2-5
cdr3_length: 15
clone_size: once
v_call: TRBV5-1
d_call: .
cdr3_nt: TGCGCCAGCAGCTTGGCCGGGACGTACCAAGAGACCCAGTACTTC
cdr3_aa: CASSLAGTYQETQYF

j_call: TRBJ1-1
cdr3_length: 17
clone_size: once
v_call: TRBV14
d_call: TRBD1
cdr3_nt: TGTGCCAGCAGCCAACGGGGACAGGAGCACATGAACACTGAAGCTTTCTTT
cdr3_aa: CASSQRGQEHMNTEAFF

j_call: TRBJ2-5
cdr3_length: 13
clone_size: .
v_call: TRBV30
d_call: .
cdr3_nt: TGTGCCTGGAGTGTTTCGGGGATAGAGACCCAGTACTTC
cdr3_aa: CAWSVSGIETQYF

j_call: TRBJ2-2
cdr3_length: 16
clone_size: .
v_call: TRBV5-1
d_call: .
cdr3_nt: TGCGCCAGCAGCCCTGGGCAGGGACCGAACACCGGGGAGCTGTTTTTT
cdr3_aa: CASSPGQGPNTGELFF

j_call: TRBJ1-2
cdr3_length: 14
clone_size: .
v_call: TRBV5-1
d_call: TRBD1
cdr3_nt: TGCGCCAGCAGCCCCGGGACAGGAGCCTATGGCTACACCTTC
cdr3_aa: CASSPGTGAYGYTF

j_call: TRBJ2-6
cdr3_length: 14
clone_size: .
v_call: TRBV7-6
d_call: .
cdr3_nt: TGTGCCAGCAGCTCGCCTGACGGGGCCAACGTCCTGACTTTC
cdr3_aa: CASSSPDGANVLTF

j_call: TRBJ1-1
cdr3_length: 14
clone_size: .
v_call: TRBV6-5
d_call: .
cdr3_nt: TGTGCCAGCAGTGAATCCTATGGGAACACTGAAGCTTTCTTT
cdr3_aa: CASSESYGNTEAFF

j_call: TRBJ2-5
cdr3_length: 16
clone_size: .
v_call: TRBV5-1
d_call: TRBD1
cdr3_nt: TGCGCCAGCAGTAGTACCGGGACAGGGGGCGGAGAGACCCAGTACTTC
cdr3_aa: CASSSTGTGGGETQYF

j_call: TRBJ1-2
cdr3_length: 13
clone_size: .
v_call: TRBV7-9
d_call: .
cdr3_nt: TGTGCCAGCAGCCCGCTCTGGGCCTATGGCTACACCTTC
cdr3_aa: CASSPLWAYGYTF

j_call: TRBJ1-3
cdr3_length: 16
clone_size: .
v_call: TRBV2
d_call: TRBD1
cdr3_nt: TGTGCCAGCAGGACGGGACAGCCTACTTCTGGAAACACCATATATTTT
cdr3_aa: CASRTGQPTSGNTIYF

j_call: TRBJ2-1
cdr3_length: 15
clone_size: .
v_call: TRBV7-3
d_call: .
cdr3_nt: TGTGCCAGCAGCCCTAGACAGCGTACGTCCGATGAGCAGTTCTTC
cdr3_aa: CASSPRQRTSDEQFF

j_call: TRBJ2-3
cdr3_length: 15
clone_size: .
v_call: TRBV2
d_call: TRBD2
cdr3_nt: TGTGCCAGCGTAGCGGGAAGAGCTAGCACAGATACGCAGTATTTT
cdr3_aa: CASVAGRASTDTQYF

j_call: TRBJ2-5
cdr3_length: 14
clone_size: .
v_call: TRBV4-1
d_call: .
cdr3_nt: TGCGCCAGCAGCCAAGAAGGAATGGCGAAGACCCAGTACTTC
cdr3_aa: CASSQEGMAKTQYF

j_call: TRBJ2-1
cdr3_length: 15
clone_size: .
v_call: TRBV7-2
d_call: .
cdr3_nt: TGTGCCAGCACCCAACAGGCAGGGGGGCACAATGAGCAGTTCTTC
cdr3_aa: CASTQQAGGHNEQFF

j_call: TRBJ2-5
cdr3_length: 16
clone_size: few
v_call: TRBV7-6
d_call: TRBD1
cdr3_nt: TGTGCCAGCAGCTTAAGGGGGCCTTATAGTATGGAGACCCAGTACTTC
cdr3_aa: CASSLRGPYSMETQYF

j_call: TRBJ2-7
cdr3_length: 15
clone_size: once
v_call: TRBV7-9
d_call: .
cdr3_nt: TGTGCCAGCAGCTTAGTCGGCGGGGCTTATGACGAGCAGTACTTC
cdr3_aa: CASSLVGGAYDEQYF

j_call: TRBJ2-5
cdr3_length: 18
clone_size: .
v_call: TRBV6-4
d_call: TRBD1
cdr3_nt: TGTGCCAGCAGTGACTCGAAGTTCTCCGGGACAGGGGAAAAGACCCAGTACTTC
cdr3_aa: CASSDSKFSGTGEKTQYF

j_call: TRBJ1-2
cdr3_length: 13
clone_size: .
v_call: TRBV28
d_call: .
cdr3_nt: TGTGCCAGCAGTTCCCCGGGTGGGAATGGCTACACCTTC
cdr3_aa: CASSSPGGNGYTF

j_call: TRBJ1-5
cdr3_length: 14
clone_size: once
v_call: TRBV30
d_call: .
cdr3_nt: TGTGCCTGGAGTGCCCCAGGGCGCAATCAGCCCCAGCATTTT
cdr3_aa: CAWSAPGRNQPQHF

j_call: TRBJ2-2
cdr3_length: 17
clone_size: .
v_call: TRBV5-1
d_call: .
cdr3_nt: TGCGCCAGCAGCTTGGCCGGGCACGCTCAGGTCACCGGGGAGCTGTTTTTT
cdr3_aa: CASSLAGHAQVTGELFF

j_call: TRBJ1-2
cdr3_length: 13
clone_size: .
v_call: TRBV7-3
d_call: TRBD1
cdr3_nt: TGTGCCAGCAGCCAGGACAGGGCCTATGGCTACACCTTC
cdr3_aa: CASSQDRAYGYTF

j_call: TRBJ2-3
cdr3_length: 16
clone_size: .
v_call: TRBV7-9
d_call: TRBD2
cdr3_nt: TGTGCCAGCAGCTTCACATCACGACTAGCGGGAGTTACGCAGTATTTT
cdr3_aa: CASSFTSRLAGVTQYF

j_call: TRBJ2-5
cdr3_length: 14
clone_size: once
v_call: TRBV5-8
d_call: TRBD2
cdr3_nt: TGTGCCAGCAGCTCCCAGGGAGGGGTAGAGACCCAGTACTTC
cdr3_aa: CASSSQGGVETQYF

j_call: TRBJ1-2
cdr3_length: 15
clone_size: .
v_call: TRBV27
d_call: .
cdr3_nt: TGTGCCAGCAGTTTATCGCAGGGCGGCATCTATGGCTACACCTTC
cdr3_aa: CASSLSQGGIYGYTF

j_call: TRBJ2-5
cdr3_length: 14
clone_size: .
v_call: TRBV5-1
d_call: .
cdr3_nt: TGCGCCAGCAGCTTGTTCCAACCCCAAGAGACCCAGTACTTC
cdr3_aa: CASSLFQPQETQYF

j_call: TRBJ2-1
cdr3_length: 12
clone_size: .
v_call: TRBV30
d_call: .
cdr3_nt: TGTGCCTGGGGGAGCCAATACAATGAGCAGTTCTTC
cdr3_aa: CAWGSQYNEQFF

j_call: TRBJ2-7
cdr3_length: 11
clone_size: .
v_call: TRBV21-1
d_call: .
cdr3_nt: TGTGCCAGCACCTCCGAGCCCGAGCAGTACTTC
cdr3_aa: CASTSEPEQYF

j_call: TRBJ2-1
cdr3_length: 14
clone_size: .
v_call: TRBV6-5
d_call: TRBD2
cdr3_nt: TGTGCCAGCAGTTACAGGCGGGGGGACGATGAGCAGTTCTTC
cdr3_aa: CASSYRRGDDEQFF

j_call: TRBJ2-7
cdr3_length: 16
clone_size: .
v_call: TRBV10-2
d_call: .
cdr3_nt: TGCGCCAACACGCGCTCGGACAGATCCGAACCCTACGAGCAGTACTTC
cdr3_aa: CANTRSDRSEPYEQYF

j_call: TRBJ1-5
cdr3_length: 15
clone_size: .
v_call: TRBV2
d_call: TRBD1
cdr3_nt: TGTGCCAGCAGTCGGACAGGGATGGACAATCAGCCCCAGCATTTT
cdr3_aa: CASSRTGMDNQPQHF